This is a list of T cell receptor beta chains from one sample in a study of graft-versus-host responses after intestinal transplantation. Libraries were prepared by immunoSEQ multiplex PCR; TCRdb keeps only in-frame clonotypes and omits some of them. The profile shows fewer than 75,000 clones, 70% to 90% of them singletons. The sample here was PBMCs, taken 26 days after transplant. These receptors all come from a human patient who received an intestinal transplant, so some T cells may come from the graft donor. CDR3s include the opening cysteine and the closing phenylalanine or tryptophan. D genes are given only for firm matches. Rows give clone size only sometimes, using once, few, many, or a class for an expanded clone.

J | size | D | V | DNA | CDR3
TRBJ2-3 | . | TRBD1 | TRBV6-1 | TGTGCCAGCATCCCCAGGACAGGGTGGGGAGATACGCAGTATTTT | CASIPRTGWGDTQYF
TRBJ1-5 | . | TRBD1 | TRBV9 | TGTGCCAGCGGACAGGGGACCGCTAATCAGCCCCAGCATTTT | CASGQGTANQPQHF
TRBJ2-7 | . | TRBD1 | TRBV29-1 | TGCAGCATCCGAGGGGGCAGGGAAGACTACGAGCAGTACTTC | CSIRGGREDYEQYF
TRBJ1-1 | . | . | TRBV30 | TGTGCCTGGAGTCAATTAGGGCCCAACGGGGGTGAAGCTTTCTTT | CAWSQLGPNGGEAFF
TRBJ2-7 | . | . | TRBV20-1 | TGCAGTGCTAGAGGGCCCTACGAGCAGTACTTC | CSARGPYEQYF
TRBJ2-7 | . | . | TRBV29-1 | TGCAGCGTTCGGACATTAGACAACGAGCAGTACTTC | CSVRTLDNEQYF
TRBJ2-7 | . | TRBD2 | TRBV6-1 | TGTGCCAGCAGTGAGATCCCGCGGGAGAACGAGCAGTACTTC | CASSEIPRENEQYF
TRBJ1-4 | . | . | TRBV28 | TGTGCCAGCAGTTACTCTATCTCCCAAGGGGCGAGGGGGGAAAAACTGTTTTTT | CASSYSISQGARGEKLFF
TRBJ1-2 | . | TRBD1 | TRBV29-1 | TGCAGCGTCCAGGGGGATGGCTACACCTTC | CSVQGDGYTF
TRBJ1-1 | . | . | TRBV19 | TGTGCCAGTGAACCAAAACAGGCGGCCATGGGCACTGAAGCTTTCTTT | CASEPKQAAMGTEAFF
TRBJ2-5 | . | . | TRBV28 | TGTGCCAGCAGGGGGGTAGGGGGGGGCCAAGAGACCCAGTACTTC | CASRGVGGGQETQYF
TRBJ1-6 | . | TRBD1 | TRBV19 | TGTGCCAGTAGCCCCCTCGGGATTGGGCGACAGGGGGTCCGATCCCTCCACTTT | CASSPLGIGRQGVRSLHF
TRBJ1-2 | once | TRBD1 | TRBV27 | TGTGCCAGCAGTTTCGGACAGGGGGGTATCTATGGCTACACCTTC | CASSFGQGGIYGYTF
TRBJ2-1 | . | TRBD2 | TRBV5-1 | TGCGCCAGCAGCGAGGGGACTAGCGGGCTTAACAATGAGCAGTTCTTC | CASSEGTSGLNNEQFF
TRBJ2-4 | once | TRBD1 | TRBV13 | TGTGCCAGCAGCTTAGAAGGACAGGGGAAAAAAAACATTCAGTACTTC | CASSLEGQGKKNIQYF
TRBJ2-7 | . | . | TRBV29-1 | TGCAGCGCCTCCGGGTTCTACGAGCAGTACTTC | CSASGFYEQYF
TRBJ1-1 | . | TRBD1 | TRBV6-1 | TGTGCCAGCAGCTGGAACAGGGGCACTGAAGCTTTCTTT | CASSWNRGTEAFF
TRBJ1-1 | . | . | TRBV5-4 | TGTGCCAGCAGCTTGGCCATCGGGGTTGAAGCTTTCTTT | CASSLAIGVEAFF
TRBJ2-2 | . | TRBD2 | TRBV14 | TGTGCCAGCAGCCTTACTGGGACTAGCGGCCCTCTGTTTTTT | CASSLTGTSGPLFF
TRBJ2-1 | . | . | TRBV5-6 | TGTGCCAGCAGCTTGGAAGGGCTGGCGGGATCCAGCTCCTACAATGAGCAGTTCTTC | CASSLEGLAGSSSYNEQFF
TRBJ2-5 | . | TRBD2 | TRBV2 | TGTGCCAGCAGTGGCCACCCGACTAGCGGGGGATACCAAGAGACCCAGTACTTC | CASSGHPTSGGYQETQYF
TRBJ1-2 | . | TRBD1 | TRBV30 | TGTGCCTGGAGTGCGGGGACAGTAGATGGCTACACCTTC | CAWSAGTVDGYTF
TRBJ2-1 | . | TRBD1 | TRBV27 | TGTGCCAGCAGTTTATCCGGACAGGAGTCCTCCTACAATGAGCAGTTCTTC | CASSLSGQESSYNEQFF
TRBJ2-2 | once | TRBD2 | TRBV18 | TGTGCCAGCTCACCACTCGGCGGGGGTGGAGACACCGGGGAGCTGTTTTTT | CASSPLGGGGDTGELFF
TRBJ1-4 | few | . | TRBV19 | TGTGCCAGTAGTCCAACCGGGGGTTCTAATGAAAAACTGTTTTTT | CASSPTGGSNEKLFF